This paragraph covers one TCR beta chain sequence. Its antigen is undetermined. The germline gives CDR1 SNHLY, CDR2 FYNNEI. The CDR3 contains 15 residues. The ends lost 6 bases at V and 1 base at J; junction bases unmatched: 8. These data belong to a study of CD8 T cells in ankylosing spondylitis. For TCR beta, libraries came from quantitative 5'-RACE with molecular barcodes. TCRdb independently ran MiXCR on the 5' RACE reads; one entry per CDR3 protein. Of 300,000 to 350,000 distinct CDR3 sequences in the sample, less than 25% are singletons; the top ten hold 3% to 4%. The study's findings and limits: Characteristic, it appeared, of ankylosing spondylitis blood was a TCR beta motif of several highly homologous variants. The study looked at matched synovial fluid samples from ankylosing spondylitis patients. Disease-linked clones were reported to be significantly enriched there. A number of the motif variants had already been described in reactive arthritis synovial fluid and blood.

V is TRBV2 and J is TRBJ2-5, with TRBD1 matching over 7 bases. The TCR sequence derives from a female donor with ankylosing spondylitis or in good health (not recorded which). Sample: blood, either unsorted or a sorted T cell fraction (not recorded which). The CDR3 loop is CASRALGTVQETQYF. As DNA, the CDR3 is TGTGCCAGCAGGGCCCTAGGGACAGTCCAAGAGACCCAGTACTTC.